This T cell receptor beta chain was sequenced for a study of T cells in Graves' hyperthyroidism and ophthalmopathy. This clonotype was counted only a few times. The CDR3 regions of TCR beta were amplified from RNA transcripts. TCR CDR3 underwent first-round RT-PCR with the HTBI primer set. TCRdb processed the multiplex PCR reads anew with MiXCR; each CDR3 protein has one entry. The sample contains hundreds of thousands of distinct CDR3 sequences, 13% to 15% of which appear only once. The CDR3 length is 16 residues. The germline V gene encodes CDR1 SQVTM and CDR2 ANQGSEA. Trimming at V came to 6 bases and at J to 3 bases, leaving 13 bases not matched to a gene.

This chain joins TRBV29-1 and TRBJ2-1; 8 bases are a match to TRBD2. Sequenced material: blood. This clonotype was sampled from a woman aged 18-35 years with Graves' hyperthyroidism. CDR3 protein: CSVREAQREHYNEQFF. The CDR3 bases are TGCAGCGTGAGGGAAGCCCAGCGGGAGCACTACAATGAGCAGTTCTTC.